This TCR beta chain was observed in a study of T-cell memory formation after mild COVID-19 (dated by TCRdb to the early 2020s). Broadly, across the study: TCR sequence clusters from the two donors were found to be largely donor specific. In two donors, T-cell clones that expanded and contracted after mild COVID-19 were tracked by sequencing TCRalpha and TCRbeta repertoires over time. The cohort comprised two young, previously healthy adult volunteers, one female and one male. The study at large found these results: Contracting CD4+ clones appeared mostly in the CM and EM memory subsets, whereas CD8+ clones were enriched in EMRA. The study covered only a couple of mild cases, and larger cohorts including severe cases with pre-infection samples were considered necessary. Clones contracting from day 15 to 85 had balanced CD4/CD8 phenotypes, while a second wave expanding from day 15 to 37 was biased towards CD4+. Some responding clones were found in pre-infection memory, which suggests that pre-existing cross-reactive memory T cells took part in the SARS-CoV-2 response. SARS-CoV-2 specificity of the second-wave clones peaking on day 37 was not confirmed.

Ficoll-Paque density gradient centrifugation was the method used to isolate PBMCs. This clonotype appeared a few times. It lacks a known antigen. The record has no base qualities; no much larger clone is one base away. Relative to germline, V is 1 base shorter and J is 7 bases shorter, with 13 bases between their ends. Reading the germline V gene gives CDR1 SGHVS and CDR2 FNYEAQ. The CDR3 runs 15 amino acids, cysteine and phenylalanine included. The CDR3 DNA has 45 bases and is translated from base 1. TCRdb shows the sequencer as Illumina NovaSeq 6000. Using 5'RACE with constant-segment primers, TCRalpha and TCRbeta cDNA libraries were constructed, with sample barcodes and unique molecular identifiers added in the process. RNA was extracted from every sample with Trizol reagent. Libraries were amplified in two PCR steps, with a second sample barcode and Illumina TruSeq adapters added in the second step. Sequencing of the libraries was done on an Illumina NovaSeq, producing 2 x 150 bp paired-end reads. On the study's bioinformatics: With migec v1.2.7, reads were demultiplexed and then collapsed into UMI-guided consensus sequences. Using mixcr v2.1.11, the UMI consensuses were aligned to TRA and TRB V and J templates and assembled into clonotypes. A clonotype was counted as expanded or contracted only if both edgeR and NoisET called the change significant, with noise models trained on biological replicates. edgeR calls used a false discovery rate-adjusted p below 0.01 and a log2 fold-change threshold of 1. As an exploratory analysis of dynamics, max-normalized trajectories of the 1000 most abundant clonotypes were examined with PCA combined with hierarchical clustering. Separately sequenced CD4+ and CD8+ repertoires were used to assign the CD4 or CD8 phenotype of responding clones. In-frame beta chains were kept once TCRdb had trimmed the public reads at Q25 with fastp and called clones with MiXCR. Merged by CDR3 protein, the rows form single entries marked with the most common genes and DNA. These V and J calls rely on TCRdb rather than the paper's analysis. This sample holds over 250,000 distinct CDR3 sequences; about a sixth were observed only once. The ten top clones hold around a fifth of the sample.

The receptor was isolated from a man aged 18 to 35 who had mild COVID-19 (a few samples of this study predate the infection). The sample titles of this study are shuffled in the database, so cell type and time point are left out; the donor was told from shared clones. Rearrangement joined TRBV7-6 to TRBJ2-2; TRBD1 could be the D gene, as 5 bases match. The sequencing sample was made of PBMCs or a T cell subset sorted from them (not recorded which). The base sequence is TGTGCCAGCAGCTTAGTCAGGGCAAATATCGGGGAGCTGTTTTTT. It is translated as CASSLVRANIGELFF.